One and the same sample provided the 29 T cell receptor beta chains below, sequenced in a study of identical twins. TCRdb independently ran MiXCR on the 5' RACE reads; one entry per CDR3 protein. In the table there are around 370,000 distinct CDR3 sequences, 8.5% to 10% of which are singletons. The sequenced material came from naive T cells sorted from blood. These TCRs come from a woman aged 45-65 years in good health.

The J gene is TRBJ2-1, the V gene TRBV5-1, with TRBD2 matching over 7 bases. CDR1 and CDR2 (germline): SGHRS, YFSETQ. The CDR3 is 17 amino acids. V trimming: 1 base; J trimming: 4 bases; junction bases outside the gene matches: 11. CDR3 sequence reads: CASSLRAGTTLYNEQFF. The CDR3 DNA follows: TGCGCCAGCAGCTTGAGGGCCGGGACTACGTTATACAATGAGCAGTTCTTC.

V is TRBV12-3 or TRBV12-4 and J is TRBJ2-1; perhaps TRBD2 as D (6 bases). The CDR3 is 14 amino acids. Trimming took off 3 bases at V and 11 bases at J, with 17 bases between the two ends. CDR3 nucleotide sequence: TGTGCCAGCAGTTTGGGCGGAGGGGCCCTTCAGCAGTTCTTC. Its translation: CASSLGGGALQQFF.

This clonotype was recorded at least ten times. This chain uses TRBV27 with TRBJ1-5, with TRBD1 identical over 7 bases. J was trimmed by 3 bases and V by 2 bases; bases with no gene match: 1. The CDR3 runs 14 residues. The V gene's germline CDR1 is MNHEY and CDR2 SMNVEV (reference sequence). The CDR3 bases are TGTGCCAGCAGTTTAACAGGGGCCAATCAGCCCCAGCATTTT. It codes for CASSLTGANQPQHF.

This clonotype was observed at least ten times. J is TRBJ2-4 and V is TRBV5-6, with D possibly being TRBD2 (5 bases). This CDR3 spans 14 amino acids. V lost 3 bases, J lost 6 bases, and 13 bases lay in between. Germline-derived CDR1 and CDR2 are SGHDT and YYEEEE. CDR3 bases: TGTGCCAGCAGCTCCAACGACTATTTAAACATTCAGTACTTC. It yields the protein CASSSNDYLNIQYF.

This chain links TRBV3-1 with TRBJ2-7; tentative D call: TRBD2 (7 bases). The V end was cut by 1 base, the J end by 2 bases, with 15 bases between. From germline, CDR1 is LGHDT and CDR2 YNNKEL (reference sequence). CDR3 length equals 16 residues. CDR3 in DNA: TGTGCCAGCAGCCAAGCCGAGGGGGGGGACGCCTACGAGCAGTACTTC. It specifies CASSQAEGGDAYEQYF.

This clonotype was detected a few times. This sequence joins TRBV3-1 and TRBJ2-2, with 10 bases fitting TRBD2. The CDR3 is 16 amino acids. Germline assignment: CDR1 LGHDT and CDR2 YNNKEL (reference sequence). V shed 0 bases and J 4 bases; nucleotides not matched to a gene: 2. CDR3 nucleotide sequence: TGTGCCAGCAGCCAAGAAAGACTAGCGGGCACCGGGGAGCTGTTTTTT. Residues: CASSQERLAGTGELFF.

This clonotype has ten or more counts. The chain joins TRBV20-1 to TRBJ1-4; D not certain. V was pared by 6 bases and J by 0 bases, with 11 bases between. The CDR3 covers 14 residues. Germline CDR1 DFQATT, CDR2 SNEGSKA (reference sequence). The CDR3, as DNA: TGCAGTGCCGTGGGCAGTACAACTAATGAAAAACTGTTTTTT. The encoded protein is CSAVGSTTNEKLFF.

This clonotype was detected a few times. V usage is TRBV12-1 and J usage is TRBJ2-1; the table assigns TRBD1, which was not confirmed against the DNA. TRBV12-1 is a pseudogene. This CDR3 has 12 residues. The CDR3 protein is CASSYPGNEQFF. The CDR3 DNA reads as TGTGCCAGCAGCTACCCGGGGAATGAGCAGTTCTTC.

This chain links TRBV6-5 with TRBJ1-1, with TRBD1 matching over 8 bases. The CDR3 length is 14 residues. Germline CDR1 is MNHEY and CDR2 is SVGAGI. Trimming took 5 bases from V and 4 from J; bases not matched to a gene: 6. The CDR3 spells CASSTTGGITEAFF. CDR3 coding DNA: TGTGCCAGCAGTACCACAGGGGGTATCACTGAAGCTTTCTTT.

This rearrangement joins TRBV29-1 to TRBJ1-5; D is ambiguous. CDR1 is SQVTM and CDR2 is ANQGSEA in the germline V gene. The CDR3 sequence is 15 residues long. V was trimmed by 6 bases and J by 0 bases, leaving 15 bases between them. The CDR3 nucleotides are TGCAGCGTCGGAAAAGGGCCAGATAGCAATCAGCCCCAGCATTTT. The encoded protein is CSVGKGPDSNQPQHF.

The genes are TRBV28 and TRBJ2-1, with 7 bases that match TRBD2. The V gene's germline CDR1 is MDHEN and CDR2 SYDVKM. CDR3 length: 14 amino acids. V shed 2 bases and J 5 bases; nucleotides not matched to a gene: 3. CDR3 sequence reads: CASSLRGGDNEQFF. CDR3 nucleotide sequence: TGTGCCAGCAGTTTACGGGGAGGGGACAATGAGCAGTTCTTC.

V and J are TRBV9 and TRBJ2-2; 8 bases are shared with TRBD2. This CDR3 has 15 residues. CDR1 and CDR2 from the germline V gene are SGDLS and YYNGEE. Trimming removed 0 bases from V and 6 bases from J; junction bases left unmatched: 4. CDR3 bases: TGTGCCAGCAGCGTAGAACGGGAGGGGGCCGGGGAGCTGTTTTTT. Encoded protein: CASSVEREGAGELFF.

The V gene is TRBV10-3, the J gene TRBJ1-2; D ambiguous. CDR1 is ENHRY and CDR2 is SYGVKD in the germline V gene. Trimming removed 5 bases at V and 6 bases at J, with 10 bases between. The CDR3 covers 12 residues. The CDR3 region is CAISQTGNGYTF. In DNA form, the CDR3 reads TGTGCCATCAGTCAGACCGGAAATGGCTACACCTTC.

The chain is built from TRBV5-1 and TRBJ2-5; 7 bases are a match to TRBD1. V dropped 7 bases and J dropped 2; count of bases not matched to a gene: 5. CDR1 SGHRS and CDR2 YFSETQ come from the germline V gene. This CDR3 has 13 residues. The CDR3 is CASQQGSQETQYF. CDR3 in DNA: TGCGCCAGCCAACAGGGGTCACAAGAGACCCAGTACTTC.

The rearrangement links TRBV29-1 to TRBJ1-4, with D unresolved. Trimming took 6 bases from V and 2 from J, leaving 4 bases between them. Germline values: CDR1 SQVTM, CDR2 ANQGSEA. The CDR3 sequence is 11 residues long. DNA of the CDR3: TGCAGCGTCCACACTAATGAAAAACTGTTTTTT. Its protein product is CSVHTNEKLFF. The entire variable domain, with the rest obtained from reference TRBV29-1 and TRBJ1-4, is as follows: SAVISQKPSRDICQRGTSLTIQCQVDSQVTMMFWYRQQPGQSLTLIATANQGSEATYESGFVIDKFPISRPNLTFSTLTVSNMSPEDSSIYLCSVHTNEKLFFGSGTQLSVL.

This clonotype was picked up a small number of times. DNA for the CDR3: TGTGCCAGCAGCCAAGGAGCGGGAGCGGTGACAGATACGCAGTATTTT. As protein: CASSQGAGAVTDTQYF. The V call is TRBV14, the J call TRBJ2-3; 8 bases agree with TRBD2. Per germline, CDR1 SGHDN and CDR2 FVKESK. With 1 base clipped from V and 3 bases from J, the junction kept 6 bases outside the gene matches. CDR3 size: 16 residues. Combining the CDR3 with reference TRBV14 and TRBJ2-3 gives the whole variable domain EAGVTQFPSHSVIEKGQTVTLRCDPISGHDNLYWYRRVMGKEIKFLLHFVKESKQDESGMPNNRFLAERTGGTYSTLKVQPAELEDSGVYFCASSQGAGAVTDTQYFGPGTRLTVL.

There are a few counts of this clonotype. The chain joins TRBV27 to TRBJ1-1, with D perhaps matching TRBD1 (6 bases). With 6 bases removed from V and 7 bases from J, the gap between germline ends came to 21 bases. The CDR3 contains 15 residues. CDR1 is MNHEY and CDR2 is SMNVEV in the germline V gene (reference sequence). CDR3 coding DNA: TGTGCCAGCAGCCAGAACAGGGTCCGGCGGTATGAAGCTTTCTTT. Encoded protein: CASSQNRVRRYEAFF.

The chain has TRBV20-1 and TRBJ2-7, with TRBD2 matching 12 bases. Germline V gene sequence: CDR1 DFQATT, CDR2 SNEGSKA (reference sequence). The CDR3 is 15 residues long. Germline trimming cut 0 bases from V and 4 bases from J; bases unmatched to any gene: 4. CDR3 bases: TGCAGTGCTAGAGATCTAGCGGGAGGGTCGTACGAGCAGTACTTC. As protein: CSARDLAGGSYEQYF.

This clonotype was observed a handful of times. The CDR3 DNA reads TGTGCCAGCAGTGAAGCAGAAAGGGGGGACATTCAGTACTTC. Protein sequence: CASSEAERGDIQYF. J is TRBJ2-4 and V is TRBV6-1; D assignment may be TRBD1 or TRBD2 (6 bases each). Trimming shortened V by 0 bases and J by 8 bases, and 11 bases separated the two germline ends. This CDR3 has 14 amino acids. In germline, CDR1 is MNHNS, CDR2 SASEGT.

This clonotype was recorded many times. This chain uses TRBV5-5 with TRBJ2-5, with 7 bases that match TRBD2. J lost 2 bases, V lost 2 bases, and 6 bases had no gene match. Germline V CDR1 and CDR2: SGHKS, YYEKEE (reference sequence). This CDR3 is built from 15 residues. This chain's CDR3 is CASSFLPSGQETQYF. For the CDR3, the DNA is TGTGCCAGCAGCTTCCTCCCTAGCGGTCAAGAGACCCAGTACTTC.

The chain is built from TRBV5-4 and TRBJ2-3, with D unclear. V lost 4 bases to trimming and J lost 6 bases, with 9 bases between them. CDR1 and CDR2 from the germline V gene are SGHNT and YYREEE (reference sequence). CDR3 length equals 12 residues. The CDR3 DNA is TGTGCCAGCAGCAAGGAAGGGGATACGCAGTATTTT. Translation: CASSKEGDTQYF.

This clonotype was found a few times. J is TRBJ2-2 and V is TRBV5-1; no clear D. Trimming took 2 bases from V and 6 from J, leaving 14 bases between them. In germline, CDR1 is SGHRS, CDR2 YFSETQ. The CDR3 covers 15 residues. In DNA, the CDR3 is TGCGCCAGCAGCTTCTATACACAGTGGTCCGGGGAGCTGTTTTTT. This encodes CASSFYTQWSGELFF.

The chain joins TRBV11-3 to TRBJ2-1; possibly TRBD1 or TRBD2 for D (5 bases each). The V and J ends lost 1 base and 8 bases respectively, with 12 bases between them. The germline V gene encodes CDR1 SGHNT and CDR2 YENEEA. The CDR3 consists of 14 residues. The CDR3 sequence is CASSLGVRGDEQFF. In DNA, the CDR3 is TGTGCCAGCAGCTTAGGGGTTAGGGGAGATGAGCAGTTCTTC.

This clonotype was seen repeatedly, ten times or more. The CDR3: CASSGDRGNTEAFF. The CDR3 DNA reads TGCGCCAGCAGCGGAGACAGGGGCAACACTGAAGCTTTCTTT. V gene TRBV5-1 combines with J gene TRBJ1-1, with 8 bases matching TRBD1. J was trimmed by 2 bases and V by 4 bases; bases with no gene match: 4. CDR1 is SGHRS and CDR2 is YFSETQ in the germline V gene. The CDR3 has 14 residues.

The table lists this clonotype with a few counts. Here the CDR3 DNA reads TGTGCCAGCAGTTACGAGGGCCGGACTTCATACAATGAGCAGTTCTTC. Amino acids: CASSYEGRTSYNEQFF. The chain recombines TRBV6-5 with TRBJ2-1; tentatively, D is TRBD2 (5 bases). Trimming pared 2 bases from V and 4 bases from J, leaving 15 bases between. Germline CDR1 MNHEY, CDR2 SVGAGI. The CDR3 length is 16 residues.

This clonotype has more than one count but fewer than ten. The V call is TRBV20-1, the J call TRBJ2-1, with 9 bases matching TRBD2. The V segment lost 3 bases and the J segment 2 bases; nucleotides outside the gene matches: 2. In germline, CDR1 is DFQATT, CDR2 SNEGSKA (reference sequence). This CDR3 has 14 residues. The chain's CDR3 is CSASGGGAYNEQFF. The CDR3 DNA reads as TGCAGTGCTAGCGGCGGGGGGGCCTACAATGAGCAGTTCTTC.

This chain uses TRBV4-2 with TRBJ2-3; TRBD1 matches 10 bases. CDR3 length: 14 amino acids. Germline lookup yields CDR1 LGHNA and CDR2 YNFKEQ. Unmatched junction bases numbered 3, after V lost 4 bases and J lost 5 bases. The CDR3 loop is CASSRTGGQDTQYF. CDR3 bases: TGTGCCAGCAGCCGGACAGGGGGACAAGATACGCAGTATTTT.

A single count supports this clonotype. This chain's CDR3 is CASSQDGPVYSSYNEQFF. DNA of the CDR3: TGTGCCAGCAGCCAAGATGGTCCGGTTTATAGCTCCTACAATGAGCAGTTCTTC. The rearrangement uses TRBV4-2 and TRBJ2-1, with D uncertain. Trimming cost V 0 bases and J 0 bases, with 15 bases left between them. Germline V gene sequence: CDR1 LGHNA, CDR2 YNFKEQ. The CDR3 is 18 residues long.

Only a few counts were recorded for this clonotype. V usage is TRBV12-3 or TRBV12-4 and J usage is TRBJ2-1; possibly TRBD2 for D (6 bases). This CDR3 comprises 13 residues. V was trimmed by 6 bases and J by 10 bases, leaving 16 bases between them. The CDR3 here is CASRYGGEVEQFF. In DNA form, the CDR3 reads TGTGCCAGCAGGTATGGAGGGGAGGTGGAGCAGTTCTTC.